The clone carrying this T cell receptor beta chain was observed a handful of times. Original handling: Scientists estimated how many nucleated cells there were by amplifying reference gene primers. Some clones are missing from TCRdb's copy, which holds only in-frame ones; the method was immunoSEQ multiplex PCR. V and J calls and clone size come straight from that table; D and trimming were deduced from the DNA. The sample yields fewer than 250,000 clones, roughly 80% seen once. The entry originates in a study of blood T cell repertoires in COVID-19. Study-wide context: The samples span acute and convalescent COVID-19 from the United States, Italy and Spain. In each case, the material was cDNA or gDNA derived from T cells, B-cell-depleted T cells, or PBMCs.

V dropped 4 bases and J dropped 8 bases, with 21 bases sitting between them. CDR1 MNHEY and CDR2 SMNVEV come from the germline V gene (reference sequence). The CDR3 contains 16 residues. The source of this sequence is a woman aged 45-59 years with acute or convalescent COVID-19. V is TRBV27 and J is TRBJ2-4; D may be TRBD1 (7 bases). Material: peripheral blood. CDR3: CASSSLTGRLQDIQYF. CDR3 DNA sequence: TGTGCCAGCAGTTCACTGACAGGGAGGTTACAGGACATTCAGTACTTC.